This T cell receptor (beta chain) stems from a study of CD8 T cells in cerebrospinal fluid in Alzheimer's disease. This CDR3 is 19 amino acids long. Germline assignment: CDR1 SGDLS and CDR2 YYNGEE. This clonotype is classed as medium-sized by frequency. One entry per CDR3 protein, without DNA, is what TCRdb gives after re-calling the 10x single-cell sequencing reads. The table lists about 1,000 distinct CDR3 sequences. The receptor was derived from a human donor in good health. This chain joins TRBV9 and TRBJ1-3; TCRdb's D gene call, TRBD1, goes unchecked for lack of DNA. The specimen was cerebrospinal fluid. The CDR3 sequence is CASSVTLNMEGGVGNTIYF.